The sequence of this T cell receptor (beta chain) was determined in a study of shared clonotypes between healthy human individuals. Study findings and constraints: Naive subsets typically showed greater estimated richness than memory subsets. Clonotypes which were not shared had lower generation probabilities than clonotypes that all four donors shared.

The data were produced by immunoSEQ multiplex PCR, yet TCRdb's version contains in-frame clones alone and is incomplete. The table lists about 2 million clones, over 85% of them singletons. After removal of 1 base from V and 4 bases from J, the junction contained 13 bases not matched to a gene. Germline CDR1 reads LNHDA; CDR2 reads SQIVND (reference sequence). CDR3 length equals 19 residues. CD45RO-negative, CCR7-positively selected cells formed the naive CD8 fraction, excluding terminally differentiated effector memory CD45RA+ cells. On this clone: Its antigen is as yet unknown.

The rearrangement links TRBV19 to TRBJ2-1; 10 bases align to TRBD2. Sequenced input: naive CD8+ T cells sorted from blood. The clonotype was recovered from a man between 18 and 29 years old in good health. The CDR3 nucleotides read TGTGCCAGTAGTATAGGCCCCACTCTAGCGGGAGCCTTGTACAATGAGCAGTTCTTC. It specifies CASSIGPTLAGALYNEQFF.